This T cell receptor (beta chain) was documented in a study of shared clonotypes between healthy human individuals. Study context: There were three CD4 naive, three CD4 memory, two CD8 naive and one CD8 memory plates per donor.

In regard to this clone: Antigen unknown.

This table comes from immunoSEQ multiplex PCR, and its TCRdb copy is limited to in-frame clones, with some not included. This sample yields nearly 750,000 clones, of which approximately 72% are seen a single time; more than 1.5% belongs to the top ten. Germline V gene lookup returns CDR1 SGDLS and CDR2 YYNGEE. Trimming at V came to 4 bases and at J to 5 bases, leaving 13 bases not matched to a gene. The CDR3 totals 16 residues. Adult Caucasians living in Nashville, Tennessee made up all of the donors. A split of CD4+ cells into CD45RA+ naive and CD45RA-negative memory subsets was performed. Study results and caveats: When compared with the clonotypes that were shared by all four sorted-subset donors, the non-shared clonotypes turned out to have lower generation probabilities.

The chain has TRBV9 and TRBJ2-7; 9 bases line up with TRBD2. The sequence derives from a woman aged 25 to 39 in good health. Input material: memory CD4+ T cells sorted from blood. The subset is: CD45RA-negative fraction. In DNA form, the CDR3 reads TGTGCCAGCAGCCCCGATCCCGGGACTAGCTTCCACGAGCAGTACTTC. Protein product: CASSPDPGTSFHEQYF.